The present T cell receptor (beta chain) was sequenced within a study of cytomegalovirus exposure and HLA in healthy donors. Study-wide results and limits: A later analysis showed that HLA-associated TCR beta chains had undergone more clonal expansion than equally common others.

The J segment lost 14 bases and the V segment lost 1 base, leaving 17 bases of the junction unmatched. Germline CDR1 reads LGHNA; CDR2 reads YSLEER. The CDR3 totals 17 residues. With respect to this clone: The antigen is undetermined.

The PCR ran on 60 Vbeta and 13 Jbeta primers. The data were produced by immunoSEQ multiplex PCR, yet TCRdb's version contains in-frame clones alone and is incomplete. The sample holds more than 95,000 clones; about four fifths are singletons and the top ten take approximately 13%. The sequenced sample was PBMCs. The TCR was taken from a woman aged 60-75 years in good health and CMV-seropositive. The rearrangement links TRBV4-3 to TRBJ2-1; 10 positions agree with TRBD2. CDR3 loop: CASSQVVGFTSGASKFF. CDR3 coding DNA: TGCGCCAGCAGCCAAGTAGTAGGGTTTACTAGCGGGGCGAGCAAGTTCTTC.